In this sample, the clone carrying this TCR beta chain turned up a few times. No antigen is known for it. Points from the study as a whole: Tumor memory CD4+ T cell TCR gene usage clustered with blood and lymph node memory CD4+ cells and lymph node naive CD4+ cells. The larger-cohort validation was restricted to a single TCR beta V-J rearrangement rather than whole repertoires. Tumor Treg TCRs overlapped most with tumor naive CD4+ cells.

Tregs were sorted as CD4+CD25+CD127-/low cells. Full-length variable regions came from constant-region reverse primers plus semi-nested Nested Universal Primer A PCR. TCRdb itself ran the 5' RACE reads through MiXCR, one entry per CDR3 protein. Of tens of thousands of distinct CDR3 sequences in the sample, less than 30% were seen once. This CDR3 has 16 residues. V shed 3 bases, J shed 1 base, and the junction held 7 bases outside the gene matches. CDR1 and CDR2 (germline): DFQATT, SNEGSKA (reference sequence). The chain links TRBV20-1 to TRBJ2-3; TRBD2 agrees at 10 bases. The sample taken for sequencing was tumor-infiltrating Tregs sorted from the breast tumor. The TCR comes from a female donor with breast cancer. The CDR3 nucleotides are TGCAGTGCTAGCAGCGGGACTAGCGAAGGCACAGATACGCAGTATTTT. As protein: CSASSGTSEGTDTQYF.